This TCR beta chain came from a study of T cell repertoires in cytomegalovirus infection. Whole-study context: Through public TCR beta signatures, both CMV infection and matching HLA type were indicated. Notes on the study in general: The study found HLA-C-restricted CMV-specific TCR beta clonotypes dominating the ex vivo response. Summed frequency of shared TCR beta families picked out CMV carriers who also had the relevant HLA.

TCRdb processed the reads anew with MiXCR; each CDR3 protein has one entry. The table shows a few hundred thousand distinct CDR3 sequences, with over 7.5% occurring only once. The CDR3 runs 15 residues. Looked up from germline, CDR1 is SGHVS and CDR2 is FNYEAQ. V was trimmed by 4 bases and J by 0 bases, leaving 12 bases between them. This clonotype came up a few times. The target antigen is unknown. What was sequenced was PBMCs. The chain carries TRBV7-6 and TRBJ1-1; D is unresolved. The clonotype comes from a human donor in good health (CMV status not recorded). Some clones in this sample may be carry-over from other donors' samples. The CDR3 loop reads CASSSQMAMNTEAFF. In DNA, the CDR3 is TGTGCCAGCAGCTCCCAGATGGCGATGAACACTGAAGCTTTCTTT.